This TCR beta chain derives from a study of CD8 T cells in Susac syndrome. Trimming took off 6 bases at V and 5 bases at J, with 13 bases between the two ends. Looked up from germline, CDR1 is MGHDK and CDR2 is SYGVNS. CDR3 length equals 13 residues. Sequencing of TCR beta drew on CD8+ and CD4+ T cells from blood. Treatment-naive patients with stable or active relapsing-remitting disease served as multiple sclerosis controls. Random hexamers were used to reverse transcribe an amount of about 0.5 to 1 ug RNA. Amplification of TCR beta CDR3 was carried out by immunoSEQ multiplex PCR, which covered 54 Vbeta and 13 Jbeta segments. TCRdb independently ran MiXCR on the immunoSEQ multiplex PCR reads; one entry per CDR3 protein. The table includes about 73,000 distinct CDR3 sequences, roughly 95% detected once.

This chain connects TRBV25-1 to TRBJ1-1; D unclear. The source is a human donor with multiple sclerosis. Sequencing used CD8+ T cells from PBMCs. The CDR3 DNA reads TGTGCCAGCAGGCATTGGACGGCAACTGAAGCTTTCTTT. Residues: CASRHWTATEAFF.